A single sample is the source of the 8 T cell receptor beta chains below, sequenced in a study of T cell repertoires in cytomegalovirus infection (dated by TCRdb to between 2018 and 2021). Sample treatment or condition, as interpreted from the label and publication: in vitro stimulation with specific CMV peptide epitopes to enrich CMV-specific T cells. These receptors lack a known antigen. The sequencer listed for this sample is Illumina HiSeq 1500. Using fastp at Q25 and MiXCR, TCRdb reprocessed the public reads and kept productive beta chains. CDR3 protein duplicates are merged, each entry listing the most common genes and DNA. Here the sample has nearly 700,000 distinct CDR3 sequences; 30% to 35% occur a single time. In total, the top ten clones hold 15% to 20% of the sample. Specimen: cultured PBMCs, collected from culture after CMV antigen stimulation. The receptors come from a human donor in good health (CMV status not recorded). Some clones in this sample may be carry-over from other donors' samples.

The chain uses TRBV2 and TRBJ2-5, with D possibly matching TRBD2 (5 bases). V lost 5 bases and J 4 bases, leaving 8 bases between the germline ends. Germline lookup yields CDR1 SNHLY and CDR2 FYNNEI. The CDR3 length is 12 residues. This chain's CDR3 is CASSSDSETQYF. In nucleotides, the CDR3 is TGTGCCAGCAGTTCGGACTCAGAGACCCAGTACTTC.

The sample holds a few counts of this clonotype. The J gene is TRBJ1-1, the V gene TRBV19, with 9 positions matching TRBD1. The V gene's germline CDR1 is LNHDA and CDR2 SQIVND (reference sequence). After removal of 7 bases from V and 10 bases from J, the junction contained 13 bases not matched to a gene. The CDR3 has 14 amino acids. The CDR3 reads CASTRQGGYLGAFF. CDR3 nucleotides: TGTGCCAGTACCAGACAGGGGGGCTACCTTGGAGCTTTCTTT.

The V gene is TRBV7-9, the J gene TRBJ2-7; 7 bases agree with TRBD1. The junction had 26 bases not matched to a gene; V was cut back by 5 bases and J by 7 bases. CDR3 size: 19 residues. Per the germline V gene, CDR1 is SEHNR and CDR2 is FQNEAQ (reference sequence). CDR3 nucleotide sequence: TGTGCCAGCAGCCTCCAACTCGGGACAGTGGCCAGAAAGAAGGGGGAGCAGTACTTC. Translation gives CASSLQLGTVARKKGEQYF.

J is TRBJ2-3 and V is TRBV6-5; D could derive from TRBD1 or TRBD2 (5 bases each). The germline gives CDR1 MNHEY, CDR2 SVGAGI. The CDR3 spans 13 residues. Trimming removed 7 bases from V and 0 bases from J, with 8 bases in between. The CDR3 region is CASMRGSTDTQYF. CDR3 sequence (DNA): TGTGCCAGCATGAGGGGCAGCACAGATACGCAGTATTTT.

This clonotype was seen at least ten times. The V and J genes are TRBV7-2 and TRBJ2-3; 7 bases line up with TRBD2. V lost 8 bases, J lost 8 bases, and 19 bases stayed unmatched. The germline V gene encodes CDR1 SGHTA and CDR2 FQGNSA. The length of the CDR3 is 16 residues. CDR3 DNA: TGTGCCAGCGGGGGGTCGGTAGGACGGGAGGATCGTACGCAGTATTTT. This encodes CASGGSVGREDRTQYF.

The V gene is TRBV12-3 or TRBV12-4, the J gene TRBJ2-5; maybe TRBD1 (5 bases). CDR3 size: 20 residues. The V end was cut by 6 bases, the J end by 1 base, with 30 bases between. The DNA for the CDR3 is TGTGCCAGCAGCCCCTTTATGCCACAGGCCCTTGGGCTGATCCAAGAGACCCAGTACTTC. Translating it yields CASSPFMPQALGLIQETQYF.

The chain is built from TRBV7-8 and TRBJ2-1; 7 nucleotides agree with TRBD1. The CDR3 runs 14 residues. The V gene end was trimmed by 2 bases and the J gene end by 8 bases; junction bases not matched to a gene: 6. Germline CDR1 and CDR2: SGHVS and FQNEAQ. The CDR3 protein is CASSLPYDRDEQFF. Here the CDR3 DNA reads TGTGCCAGCAGCTTACCATATGACAGGGATGAGCAGTTCTTC.

The chain employs TRBV6-5 and TRBJ2-5, with D perhaps TRBD2 (5 bases). The ends were cut back, 2 bases at V and 4 bases at J, with 11 bases in the middle. Per the germline V gene, CDR1 is MNHEY and CDR2 is SVGAGI. The CDR3 covers 14 residues. In DNA, the CDR3 is TGTGCCAGCAGTTACGTCGGACGGGGAGAGACCCAGTACTTC. This translates into CASSYVGRGETQYF.